The 26 T cell receptor beta chains in this list originate from one sample, sequenced in a study of shared clonotypes between healthy human individuals. The repertoire was sequenced with immunoSEQ multiplex PCR; TCRdb's copy has only in-frame clones and lacks some. The data show about 2.3 million clones, over 90% seen once. Material for sequencing was naive CD4+ T cells from PBMCs. Regarding subset: CD45RA+ positively selected. The receptors here all came from a man aged 18 to 29 in good health. Some clones in this sample may be carry-over from other donors' samples.

V and J are TRBV7-2 and TRBJ1-1, with D tentatively TRBD1 (5 bases). CDR1 is SGHTA, CDR2 FQGNSA, per germline. V lost 3 bases and J 5 bases, leaving 13 bases between the germline ends. This CDR3 region has 14 residues. The CDR3 DNA reads TGTGCCAGCAGCTTCAGGGTTCGCGGAACTGAAGCTTTCTTT. Its protein is CASSFRVRGTEAFF. Together with reference TRBV7-2 and TRBJ1-1, the CDR3 gives the full variable domain: GAGVSQSPSNKVTEKGKDVELRCDPISGHTALYWYRQSLGQGLEFLIYFQGNSAPDKSGLPSDRFSAERTGGSVSTLTIQRTQQEDSAVYLCASSFRVRGTEAFFGQGTRLTVV.

This rearrangement joins TRBV30 to TRBJ2-3; TRBD1 or TRBD2 may be the D gene (6 bases each). Germline V gives CDR1 GTSNPN, CDR2 SVGIG (reference sequence). V was clipped by 5 bases and J by 2 bases, with 17 bases between them. The CDR3 is 15 amino acids. In DNA form, the CDR3 reads TGTGCCTGGGAAAACAGGGACTTCTACACAGATACGCAGTATTTT. Translation: CAWENRDFYTDTQYF.

This chain connects TRBV10-3 to TRBJ2-1; the match to TRBD2 covers 9 bases. CDR1 and CDR2 (germline): ENHRY, SYGVKD. Trimming cost V 6 bases and J 4 bases; bases outside gene matches: 7. This CDR3 is 15 amino acids long. CDR3 bases: TGTGCCATCAGCCCCGGCGGGGGGGGGTACAATGAGCAGTTCTTC. Its protein is CAISPGGGGYNEQFF.

V is TRBV30 and J is TRBJ2-2, with 9 bases lining up with TRBD2. This CDR3 is 14 amino acids long. The V gene end was trimmed by 3 bases and the J gene end by 6 bases; junction bases not matched to a gene: 5. CDR1 GTSNPN and CDR2 SVGIG come from the germline V gene (reference sequence). CDR3: CAWSRTSVAGELFF. DNA for the CDR3: TGTGCCTGGAGCCGGACTAGCGTGGCCGGGGAGCTGTTTTTT. The whole variable domain, filled in from reference TRBV30 and TRBJ2-2, reads SQTIHQWPATLVQPVGSPLSLECTVEGTSNPNLYWYRQAAGRGLQLLFYSVGIGQISSEVPQNLSASRPQDRQFILSSKKLLLSDSGFYLCAWSRTSVAGELFFGEGSRLTVL.

The V call is TRBV27, the J call TRBJ2-4; TRBD1 matches at 11 bases. This CDR3 region has 18 residues. CDR1 is MNHEY and CDR2 is SMNVEV in the germline V gene (reference sequence). V gave up 5 bases and J gave up 1 base; unmatched junction bases: 10. The CDR3 DNA reads as TGTGCCAGCAGTAGACGGACAGGGGGCTTTGAGGCCAAAAACATTCAGTACTTC. Encoded protein: CASSRRTGGFEAKNIQYF.

As for this clone: Within the sample, other DNA sequences also encode this same CDR3. V and J are TRBV4-1 and TRBJ1-1; possible D gene TRBD1, 5 bases. This CDR3 is built from 15 residues. In germline, CDR1 is MGHRA, CDR2 YSYEKL. Trimming removed 3 bases from V and 2 bases from J, with 13 bases in between. CDR3 nucleotide sequence: TGCGCCAGCAGCCAGCCTCGGGGCAGAAACACTGAAGCTTTCTTT. This gives the protein CASSQPRGRNTEAFF.

This clone occurred a few times. This chain connects TRBV7-9 to TRBJ1-2, with 7 bases fitting TRBD1. CDR3 size: 13 residues. CDR1 is SEHNR, CDR2 FQNEAQ, per germline (reference sequence). V lost 3 bases to trimming and J lost 4 bases; unmatched junction nucleotides: 2. CDR3 loop: CASSFQGGYGYTF. CDR3 bases: TGTGCCAGCAGCTTCCAGGGGGGCTATGGCTACACCTTC.

This clone occurred once. Other DNA sequences in this sample translate to the same CDR3. This rearrangement joins TRBV5-8 to TRBJ1-5, with unresolved D. This CDR3 is built from 12 residues. Per germline, CDR1 SGHTS and CDR2 YDEGEE. Trimming shortened V by 2 bases and J by 7 bases, and 7 bases separated the two germline ends. The CDR3 protein is CASSFGGQPQHF. Here the CDR3 DNA reads TGTGCCAGCAGCTTTGGTGGCCAGCCCCAGCATTTT. Variable domain in full (rest from reference TRBV5-8 and TRBJ1-5): EAGVTQSPTHLIKTRGQQATLRCSPISGHTSVYWYQQALGLGLQFLLWYDEGEERNRGNFPPRFSGRQFPNYSSELNVNALELEDSALYLCASSFGGQPQHFGDGTRLSIL.

The chain is built from TRBV9 and TRBJ1-3; the match to TRBD1 covers 7 bases. The V and J ends lost 7 bases and 2 bases, in that order; junction bases with no gene match: 9. From germline, CDR1 is SGDLS and CDR2 YYNGEE. The CDR3 consists of 15 residues. CDR3 nucleotides: TGTGCCAGCGGATCACAGGGGAAAGCTGGAAACACCATATATTTT. Protein: CASGSQGKAGNTIYF.

The V and J genes are TRBV29-1 and TRBJ1-1; weak D call: TRBD1 (5 bases). Germline V lookup: CDR1 SQVTM, CDR2 ANQGSEA. This CDR3 has 12 amino acids. Trimming stripped 7 bases from V and 8 bases from J, with 17 bases between. The CDR3 loop reads CSGHPLGGEAFF. CDR3 DNA sequence: TGCAGCGGACATCCCCTCGGGGGGGAAGCTTTCTTT.

The gene calls are TRBV27 and TRBJ2-6, with 8 bases identical to TRBD2. The CDR3 is 17 residues long. Trimming took 5 bases from V and 2 from J; bases not matched to a gene: 8. Germline CDR1 is MNHEY and CDR2 is SMNVEV (reference sequence). As DNA, the CDR3 is TGTGCCAGCAGTGTTTCCGGGGGGGTCCCTGGGGCCAACGTCCTGACTTTC. It is translated as CASSVSGGVPGANVLTF. Based on the CDR3 plus reference TRBV27 and TRBJ2-6, the full variable domain is EAQVTQNPRYLITVTGKKLTVTCSQNMNHEYMSWYRQDPGLGLRQIYYSMNVEVTDKGDVPEGYKVSRKEKRNFPLILESPSPNQTSLYFCASSVSGGVPGANVLTFGAGSRLTVL.

The chain carries TRBV5-1 and TRBJ2-5; D perhaps matches TRBD1 (5 bases). V was cut by 4 bases and J by 4 bases, with 14 bases left in between. This CDR3 has 14 amino acids. Germline values: CDR1 SGHRS, CDR2 YFSETQ. CDR3 in amino acids: CASSARTGRETQYF. The CDR3 coding sequence is TGCGCCAGCAGCGCCCGAACAGGCCGAGAGACCCAGTACTTC.

This rearrangement joins TRBV6-5 to TRBJ1-3, with D uncertain. V lost 5 bases and J lost 2, with 13 bases in between. CDR1 MNHEY and CDR2 SVGAGI come from the germline V gene. This CDR3 has 15 amino acids. CDR3 residues: CASSRVRAAGNTIYF. The CDR3 DNA reads as TGTGCCAGCAGTAGGGTGCGGGCGGCTGGAAACACCATATATTTT.

The chain joins TRBV19 to TRBJ2-3, with 9 positions matching TRBD2. V lost 5 bases, J lost 4 bases, and 10 bases stayed unmatched. The germline V gene encodes CDR1 LNHDA and CDR2 SQIVND (reference sequence). CDR3 size: 16 residues. The CDR3 bases are TGTGCCAGTAGTCCGAGCCGGACTAGCGTCTCAGATACGCAGTATTTT. Translated, it gives CASSPSRTSVSDTQYF.

The DNA for the CDR3 is TGTGCCAGCAGTTTTGGAACTAGCGGACACACCGGGGAGCTGTTTTTT. Translating it yields CASSFGTSGHTGELFF. The gene calls are TRBV27 and TRBJ2-2, with 8 bases fitting TRBD2. With 3 bases clipped from V and 3 bases from J, the junction kept 6 bases outside the gene matches. The length of the CDR3 is 16 residues. Germline V gene lookup returns CDR1 MNHEY and CDR2 SMNVEV (reference sequence).

Comment on this clone: Its ends do not fully match the called genes, so a read error is possible. This chain links TRBV19 with TRBJ1-1; 8 nucleotides agree with TRBD1. Germline CDR1 LNHDA, CDR2 SQIVND (reference sequence). CDR3 length: 15 residues. The CDR3 here is CASSVRTGTNTETFF. CDR3 sequence (DNA): TGTGCCAGTAGTGTCAGGACAGGGACGAACACTGAAACTTTCTTT.

The chain couples TRBV7-9 to TRBJ1-2; D is possibly TRBD1 (5 bases). The V end was cut by 4 bases, the J end by 5 bases, with 20 bases between. Looked up from germline, CDR1 is SEHNR and CDR2 is FQNEAQ (reference sequence). CDR3 size: 16 residues. CDR3 protein: CASSSGRGLKGYGYTF. The CDR3 DNA reads TGTGCCAGCAGCTCCGGAAGGGGCCTTAAAGGGTATGGCTACACCTTC.

Only one count was recorded for this clone. V is TRBV28 and J is TRBJ2-5; a possible D gene is TRBD1 (5 bases). Germline CDR1 MDHEN, CDR2 SYDVKM. The CDR3 contains 16 residues. V lost 6 bases, J lost 5 bases, and 22 bases lay in between. CDR3 in DNA: TGTGCCAGCAGCACTCAGACGGCAGGGATGGGGGAGACCCAGTACTTC. This translates into CASSTQTAGMGETQYF.

This chain joins TRBV7-9 and TRBJ2-3; either TRBD1 or TRBD2 may fit D (5 bases each). Looked up from germline, CDR1 is SEHNR and CDR2 is FQNEAQ (reference sequence). Trimming shortened V by 5 bases and J by 0 bases, and 15 bases separated the two germline ends. The CDR3 totals 16 residues. CDR3 DNA sequence: TGTGCCAGCAGCCTTAAAAGGGGACCGAGCACAGATACGCAGTATTTT. Translated: CASSLKRGPSTDTQYF.

This clone was counted a single time. The V call is TRBV9, the J call TRBJ2-3; no clear D gene. CDR3 length equals 15 residues. The V gene's germline CDR1 is SGDLS and CDR2 YYNGEE. Between the trimmed V and J ends, which lost 4 bases and 1 base, there was a span of 13 bases. Here the CDR3 DNA reads TGTGCCAGCAGCCTGATACCGGGTGGCACAGATACGCAGTATTTT. The encoded protein is CASSLIPGGTDTQYF.

The chain recombines TRBV5-1 with TRBJ1-5, with D tentatively TRBD1 (6 bases). CDR1 is SGHRS, CDR2 YFSETQ, per germline. The CDR3 spans 15 residues. The V and J ends lost 4 bases and 3 bases respectively, with 14 bases between them. The CDR3 is CASSPTPGANQPQHF. As DNA, the CDR3 is TGCGCCAGCAGCCCTACACCGGGGGCCAATCAGCCCCAGCATTTT. The full variable domain, in which reference TRBV5-1 and TRBJ1-5 provide the parts outside the CDR3, is KAGVTQTPRYLIKTRGQQVTLSCSPISGHRSVSWYQQTPGQGLQFLFEYFSETQRNKGNFPGRFSGRQFSNSRSEMNVSTLELGDSALYLCASSPTPGANQPQHFGDGTRLSIL.

The V and J genes are TRBV9 and TRBJ2-1; TRBD2 matches at 9 bases. V lost 0 bases to trimming and J lost 6 bases; unmatched junction nucleotides: 19. This CDR3 region has 20 residues. The germline gives CDR1 SGDLS, CDR2 YYNGEE. The CDR3 DNA sequence: TGTGCCAGCAGCGTAGTATCTGGGGGCGCCTCGGGACTAGCCTCCAATGAGCAGTTCTTC. This sequence encodes CASSVVSGGASGLASNEQFF. Combining the CDR3 with reference TRBV9 and TRBJ2-1 gives the whole variable domain DSGVTQTPKHLITATGQRVTLRCSPRSGDLSVYWYQQSLDQGLQFLIQYYNGEERAKGNILERFSAQQFPDLHSELNLSSLELGDSALYFCASSVVSGGASGLASNEQFFGPGTRLTVL.

The rearrangement joins TRBV11-3 to TRBJ2-7; no definite D call. V lost 3 bases to trimming and J lost 6 bases, with 12 bases between them. The CDR3 runs 13 residues. The germline V gene encodes CDR1 SGHNT and CDR2 YENEEA. CDR3 sequence reads: CASSFGPRSEQYF. CDR3 DNA sequence: TGTGCCAGCAGCTTCGGGCCAAGATCCGAGCAGTACTTC. Looking up the rest from reference TRBV11-3 and TRBJ2-7 gives the full variable domain: EAGVVQSPRYKIIEKKQPVAFWCNPISGHNTLYWYLQNLGQGPELLIRYENEEAVDDSQLPKDRFSAERLKGVDSTLKIQPAELGDSAVYLCASSFGPRSEQYFGPGTRLTVT.

This clone appeared a few times. This chain connects TRBV6-5 to TRBJ2-3; no definite D call. The germline V gene encodes CDR1 MNHEY and CDR2 SVGAGI. The germline V and J ends were trimmed by 0 bases and 10 bases, with 14 bases remaining between them. The CDR3 covers 14 residues. CDR3 DNA: TGTGCCAGCAGTTACTCGAACTCCCTGCCGGCGCAGTATTTT. Translating it yields CASSYSNSLPAQYF.

The V gene is TRBV28, the J gene TRBJ2-7; D perhaps matches TRBD2 (7 bases). Between the trimmed V and J ends, which lost 11 bases and 4 bases, there was a span of 12 bases. Germline CDR1 reads MDHEN; CDR2 reads SYDVKM. The CDR3 runs to 11 residues. The CDR3 DNA is TGTGCCGCTGGGGGGGCTTACGAGCAGTACTTC. Translation gives CAAGGAYEQYF.

CDR3 sequence (DNA): TGTGCCAGCAGTTTATCCGGACTAGCGAGGAATGGTAATGAGCAGTTCTTC. Its protein is CASSLSGLARNGNEQFF. The chain is built from TRBV27 and TRBJ2-1; TRBD2 matches 9 bases. CDR3 length: 17 residues. J was trimmed by 7 bases and V by 0 bases; bases with no gene match: 10. The germline V gene encodes CDR1 MNHEY and CDR2 SMNVEV (reference sequence).